The 26 T cell receptor beta chains below were found in one sample sequenced in a study of blood T cell repertoires in COVID-19 (dated by TCRdb to 2018 to 2021). Libraries were made using the immunoSEQ multiplex PCR assay. As stored in TCRdb, this immuneACCESS dataset retains in-frame rearrangements with V and J assigned. A fraction of the clones does not appear; measured against another copy, unresolved V genes explain less than half of the discrepancy, and the remainder lacks a known reason. The sample yields about 60,000 clones; about 86% were counted once. About 6.7% of the sample lies in the top ten. Input material: peripheral blood. Receptors originate from a human donor in a cohort sampled during active COVID-19.

This chain connects TRBV2 to TRBJ2-2; D perhaps matches TRBD1 (7 bases). From germline, CDR1 is SNHLY and CDR2 FYNNEI. Deletions cut 8 bases from V and 4 bases from J, with 14 bases between. CDR3 length: 14 residues. CDR3 bases: TGTGCCAGCTCCCGACAGGGAGGCACCGGGGAGCTGTTTTTT. Translation: CASSRQGGTGELFF.

V gene TRBV7-8 combines with J gene TRBJ2-7; 10 nucleotides align to TRBD1. V trimming: 4 bases; J trimming: 5 bases; junction bases outside the gene matches: 8. This CDR3 spans 15 amino acids. The germline V gene has CDR1 SGHVS and CDR2 FQNEAQ. Here the CDR3 reads CASSYSWTGGDEQYF. The CDR3 region has the DNA TGTGCCAGCAGCTATTCCTGGACAGGGGGTGACGAGCAGTACTTC.

The genes are TRBV30 and TRBJ1-1, with D possibly matching TRBD1 (5 bases). There are 13 residues in the CDR3. The germline gives CDR1 GTSNPN, CDR2 SVGIG (reference sequence). V was shortened by 2 bases and J by 7 bases, with 14 bases between the two germline ends. CDR3 protein: CAWSSTMGGEAFF. For the CDR3, the DNA is TGTGCCTGGAGTTCCACGATGGGGGGTGAAGCTTTCTTT.

The chain uses TRBV5-5 and TRBJ1-2, with a tentative D call TRBD1 (5 bases). Germline-derived CDR1 and CDR2 are SGHKS and YYEKEE (reference sequence). The CDR3 has 16 residues. Trimming took off 2 bases at V and 8 bases at J, with 22 bases between the two ends. The DNA for the CDR3 is TGTGCCAGCAGCTTTGGGGCCGGAAAGGGTGGATGGGGCTACACCTTC. This gives the protein CASSFGAGKGGWGYTF.

The chain combines TRBV27 with TRBJ1-5; the match to TRBD1 covers 12 bases. The germline gives CDR1 MNHEY, CDR2 SMNVEV (reference sequence). Trimming took 9 bases from V and 6 from J; bases not matched to a gene: 9. This CDR3 is built from 15 residues. In DNA, the CDR3 is TGTGCCAGTCCCGGGACAGGGGGCGATTTTCAGCCCCAGCATTTT. It specifies CASPGTGGDFQPQHF.

The chain carries TRBV3-1 (or the pseudogene TRBV3-2) and TRBJ2-7; a possible D gene is TRBD2 (5 bases). Germline CDR1 reads LGHDT; CDR2 reads YNNKEL (reference sequence). CDR3 length: 14 residues. The V end was cut by 4 bases, the J end by 6 bases, with 16 bases between. The CDR3 sequence: CASSPISLAAEQYF. CDR3 coding DNA: TGTGCCAGCAGCCCAATATCCCTAGCTGCCGAGCAGTACTTC.

V is TRBV7-8 and J is TRBJ1-6, with 9 bases that match TRBD1. Germline CDR1 reads SGHVS; CDR2 reads FQNEAQ. The CDR3 runs 14 residues. Losses at the gene ends were 5 bases for V and 10 bases for J; bases not matched to a gene: 6. Here the CDR3 reads CASSLGTGRSPLHF. CDR3 DNA sequence: TGTGCCAGCAGCCTAGGGACAGGGAGATCACCCCTCCACTTT. Full variable domain (outside the CDR3, taken from reference TRBV7-8 and TRBJ1-6): GAGVSQSPRYKVAKRGQDVALRCDPISGHVSLFWYQQALGQGPEFLTYFQNEAQLDKSGLPSDRFFAERPEGSVSTLKIQRTQQEDSAVYLCASSLGTGRSPLHFGNGTRLTVT.

The chain is built from TRBV6-5 and TRBJ2-7; D may be TRBD2 (6 bases). Germline V gene sequence: CDR1 MNHEY, CDR2 SVGAGI. This CDR3 comprises 15 residues. The V gene lost 8 bases and the J gene lost 0 bases, with 17 bases spanning the gap. The CDR3 coding sequence is TGTGCCAGCCCTGCTCCCGGGACTGGCTCCTACGAGCAGTACTTC. Encoded protein: CASPAPGTGSYEQYF.

This rearrangement joins TRBV5-6 to TRBJ1-3; 7 nucleotides align to TRBD1. The CDR3 is 14 residues long. J was trimmed by 8 bases and V by 4 bases; bases with no gene match: 9. CDR1 and CDR2 (germline): SGHDT, YYEEEE. In nucleotides, the CDR3 is TGTGCCAGCAGCCCGGGATCGACAGGGCACACCATATATTTT. Translation gives CASSPGSTGHTIYF.

This chain uses TRBV7-2 with TRBJ2-5, with 10 bases identical to TRBD2. This CDR3 is 17 amino acids long. Germline V lookup: CDR1 SGHTA, CDR2 FQGNSA. The V and J ends lost 1 base and 6 bases, in that order; junction bases with no gene match: 11. Here the CDR3 reads CASSLVKAGGLHKTQYF. The CDR3 nucleotides read TGTGCCAGCAGCTTAGTGAAAGCGGGGGGGCTTCACAAGACCCAGTACTTC.

V gene TRBV30 combines with J gene TRBJ2-1; TRBD2 agrees at 8 bases. Trimming removed 0 bases from V and 7 bases from J; junction bases left unmatched: 8. The CDR3 is made up of 15 amino acids. CDR1 and CDR2 from the germline V gene are GTSNPN and SVGIG (reference sequence). This CDR3 reads CAWSVGTSGRNEQFF. In nucleotides, the CDR3 is TGTGCCTGGAGTGTAGGTACTAGCGGAAGAAATGAGCAGTTCTTC.

The V call is TRBV5-5, the J call TRBJ2-1; TRBD2 matches 12 bases. Trimming took 4 bases from V and 7 from J; bases not matched to a gene: 6. This CDR3 spans 15 amino acids. Germline V lookup: CDR1 SGHKS, CDR2 YYEKEE (reference sequence). For the CDR3, the DNA is TGTGCCAGCAGCCCTAGCGGGAGGGCCTGGAATGAGCAGTTCTTC. This translates into CASSPSGRAWNEQFF.

This chain joins TRBV7-9 and TRBJ2-3, with 11 bases fitting TRBD1. The junction had 5 bases not matched to a gene; V was cut back by 2 bases and J by 1 base. The germline CDR1 and CDR2 sequences are SEHNR and FQNEAQ (reference sequence). This CDR3 spans 17 amino acids. This CDR3 is CASSLRGQGAGTDTQYF. CDR3 sequence (DNA): TGTGCCAGCAGCTTACGAGGACAGGGGGCGGGCACAGATACGCAGTATTTT.

CDR3 sequence: CASSLDWQGSGELFF. The DNA of the CDR3 is TGTGCCAGCAGCTTAGATTGGCAGGGATCCGGGGAGCTGTTTTTT. The gene calls are TRBV11-2 and TRBJ2-2; D might be TRBD1 (5 bases). Germline CDR1 reads SGHAT; CDR2 reads FQNNGV. This CDR3 spans 15 amino acids. V lost 0 bases to trimming and J lost 6 bases, with 11 bases between them.

The chain links TRBV27 to TRBJ1-1, with 9 bases aligning to TRBD1. The CDR3 is 16 residues long. CDR1 and CDR2 from the germline V gene are MNHEY and SMNVEV (reference sequence). V lost 8 bases to trimming and J lost 0 bases; unmatched junction nucleotides: 10. The CDR3 DNA is TGTGCCAGCGCAAACAGGGGGCGCTTCATGAACACTGAAGCTTTCTTT. It specifies CASANRGRFMNTEAFF.

This clone was seen a few times. V and J are TRBV27 and TRBJ1-5, with D maybe TRBD1 (5 bases). Per the germline V gene, CDR1 is MNHEY and CDR2 is SMNVEV (reference sequence). The CDR3 has 13 residues. V was pared by 8 bases and J by 1 base, with 9 bases between. The chain's CDR3 is CASGKGSNQPQHF. In DNA, the CDR3 is TGTGCCAGCGGTAAGGGGAGCAATCAGCCCCAGCATTTT.

The chain's CDR3 is CASSLFPHRGQRPSGANVLTF. CDR3 coding DNA: TGCGCCAGCAGCTTGTTCCCACACAGGGGGCAGCGCCCTTCTGGGGCCAACGTCCTGACTTTC. The chain uses TRBV5-1 and TRBJ2-6; 9 bases match TRBD1. The CDR3 is made up of 21 amino acids. V was pared by 1 base and J by 1 base, with 15 bases of the junction left unmatched. Looked up from germline, CDR1 is SGHRS and CDR2 is YFSETQ.

The chain links TRBV7-6 to TRBJ2-7; possibly TRBD1 for D (6 bases). This CDR3 has 15 amino acids. CDR1 and CDR2 (germline): SGHVS, FNYEAQ. The V end lost 5 bases, the J end lost 2 bases, and 16 bases lay between the germline ends. The CDR3 nucleotides are TGTGCCAGCAGCCCTCAGGGGCACCTCCCCTACGAGCAGTACTTC. Translation gives CASSPQGHLPYEQYF. The full variable domain, with the rest looked up from reference TRBV7-6 and TRBJ2-7, is GAGVSQSPRYKVTKRGQDVALRCDPISGHVSLYWYRQALGQGPEFLTYFNYEAQQDKSGLPNDRFSAERPEGSISTLTIQRTEQRDSAMYRCASSPQGHLPYEQYFGPGTRLTVT.

The chain links TRBV10-2 to TRBJ2-7, with 14 nucleotides matching TRBD2. V trimming: 7 bases; J trimming: 6 bases; junction bases outside the gene matches: 11. The CDR3 sequence is 16 residues long. Germline V gene sequence: CDR1 WSHSY, CDR2 SAAADI. The CDR3 here is CASTQGTSGRVSEQYF. The CDR3 bases are TGCGCCAGCACCCAAGGGACTAGCGGGAGAGTGTCCGAGCAGTACTTC.

There are a few counts of this clone. The chain carries TRBV5-1 and TRBJ2-1; the match to TRBD1 covers 7 bases. There are 17 residues in the CDR3. Germline V gene sequence: CDR1 SGHRS, CDR2 YFSETQ. Losses at the gene ends were 0 bases for V and 3 bases for J; bases not matched to a gene: 9. CDR3: CASSLASLGQYYNEQFF. Written as DNA, the CDR3 is TGCGCCAGCAGCTTGGCCAGTCTGGGACAGTACTACAATGAGCAGTTCTTC.

This chain joins TRBV4-2 and TRBJ2-1; TRBD2 aligns across 11 bases. CDR3 length equals 16 residues. Germline V lookup: CDR1 LGHNA, CDR2 YNFKEQ. J lost 6 bases, V lost 1 base, and 5 bases had no gene match. The CDR3 here is CASSQAIAGGGNEQFF. CDR3 nucleotide sequence: TGTGCCAGCAGCCAAGCCATAGCGGGGGGGGGCAATGAGCAGTTCTTC.

V usage is TRBV2 and J usage is TRBJ2-2; D possibly corresponds to TRBD1 (7 bases). V dropped 4 bases and J dropped 6 bases, with 15 bases sitting between them. Per germline, CDR1 SNHLY and CDR2 FYNNEI. The CDR3 totals 15 residues. For the CDR3, the DNA is TGTGCCAGCAGTGGTTTCAGGGGGGCCCCCGGGGAGCTGTTTTTT. Encoded protein: CASSGFRGAPGELFF. Looking up the rest from reference TRBV2 and TRBJ2-2 gives the full variable domain: EPEVTQTPSHQVTQMGQEVILRCVPISNHLYFYWYRQILGQKVEFLVSFYNNEISEKSEIFDDQFSVERPDGSNFTLKIRSTKLEDSAMYFCASSGFRGAPGELFFGEGSRLTVL.

This clone was detected a few times. The gene calls are TRBV6-1 and TRBJ1-1; D not resolved. Germline V CDR1 and CDR2: MNHNS, SASEGT. The CDR3 contains 14 residues. Trimming left V 2 bases short and J 1 base short, with 8 bases between. CDR3 sequence: CASSERYRNTEAFF. CDR3 coding DNA: TGTGCCAGCAGTGAAAGGTACAGGAACACTGAAGCTTTCTTT.

This chain connects TRBV2 to TRBJ1-1; a weak D match, TRBD1 (6 bases). Germline V gene sequence: CDR1 SNHLY, CDR2 FYNNEI. V was trimmed by 0 bases and J by 7 bases, leaving 9 bases between them. The CDR3 runs 13 residues. The CDR3 sequence: CASSEAPDSEAFF. CDR3 in DNA: TGTGCCAGCAGTGAAGCCCCGGACAGTGAAGCTTTCTTT.

The CDR3 DNA reads as TGTGCCAGCAGCCCGCGACAGGGCCATGGCTACACCTTC. Amino acid sequence: CASSPRQGHGYTF. The genes are TRBV11-2 and TRBJ1-2; TRBD1 matches 7 bases. This CDR3 comprises 13 residues. V shed 5 bases and J 6 bases; nucleotides not matched to a gene: 6. The germline V gene has CDR1 SGHAT and CDR2 FQNNGV.

The chain is built from TRBV12-5 and TRBJ1-5; the match to TRBD1 covers 11 bases. Trimming removed 3 bases from V and 6 bases from J; junction bases left unmatched: 7. Germline CDR1 reads LGHNT; CDR2 reads FRNRAP. There are 16 residues in the CDR3. The CDR3 nucleotides are TGTGCTAGTGGTTTATGGACAGGGGGCAATGGTCAGCCCCAGCATTTT. Protein sequence: CASGLWTGGNGQPQHF.